This entry lists 22 T cell receptor beta chains sequenced from one sample in a study of vaccination effects on CD4 cells after COVID-19 (dated by TCRdb to between 2021 and 2023). Library preparation employed the immunoSEQ multiplex PCR assay. TCRdb took over this immuneACCESS table, retaining in-frame rearrangements with V and J assigned. Such tables are incomplete; in checked studies, under half of the missing clones stem from an unresolved V gene, and the remainder is unexplained. In all, the sample holds 55,000 to 80,000 clones, and 80% of those were seen once. The top ten hold 10% to 15% of the sample. To identify antigen-specific CD4+ T cell clonotypes by their expansion, the ViraFEST assay first stimulated PBMC with viral peptide pools and then applied TCR sequencing. After more than 9 days of culture, CD4+ T cells were isolated with the EasySep CD4+ T cell isolation kit. The absence of prior SARS-CoV-2 infection in healthy vaccine recipients was confirmed by negative nucleocapsid antibodies before and after vaccination.

For these TCRs, the target antigens are not known. This specimen was CD4+ T cells from PBMCs cultured with SARS-CoV-2 spike peptides, taken before COVID-19 vaccination. Explained via the paper, the cell subset or site label denotes: SARS-CoV-2 spike overlapping peptide pool stimulation. These receptors were taken from a human donor who received a COVID-19 vaccine.

This clone came up a few times. V and J are TRBV3-1 (or the pseudogene TRBV3-2) and TRBJ1-5; D is undetermined. CDR1 is LGHDT and CDR2 is YNNKEL in the germline V gene (reference sequence). Trimming cost V 5 bases and J 4 bases, with 12 bases left between them. The CDR3 totals 14 residues. In DNA, the CDR3 is TGTGCCAGCAGCTTAAGTCAAGGAAATCAGCCCCAGCATTTT. Its protein product is CASSLSQGNQPQHF.

The chain employs TRBV4-1 and TRBJ2-1; maybe TRBD1 (6 bases). V shed 1 base and J shed 6 bases, with 13 bases lying between them. The CDR3 spans 15 residues. Germline V lookup: CDR1 MGHRA, CDR2 YSYEKL. CDR3 nucleotides: TGCGCCAGCAGCCAAGTAGGAGGCAGGGGCAATGAGCAGTTCTTC. Translating gives CASSQVGGRGNEQFF.

CDR3 in amino acids: CASRHRGRRLTTQYF. The DNA for the CDR3 is TGCGCCAGCAGACACAGGGGGCGCCGGCTTACTACGCAGTATTTT. The V and J genes are TRBV10-1 and TRBJ2-3, with 9 bases fitting TRBD1. CDR1 is WNHNN and CDR2 is SYGVQD in the germline V gene (reference sequence). After removal of 6 bases from V and 8 bases from J, the junction contained 12 bases not matched to a gene. The CDR3 runs 15 residues.

The chain's CDR3 is CAISEVRGNEQYV. The CDR3, as DNA: TGTGCCATCAGTGAAGTTCGGGGGAACGAGCAGTACGTC. The chain combines TRBV10-3 with TRBJ2-7, with a possible D match to TRBD2 (6 bases). CDR1 and CDR2 from the germline V gene are ENHRY and SYGVKD. V gave up 3 bases and J gave up 5 bases, with 11 bases separating them. The CDR3 consists of 13 residues.

The chain links TRBV5-4 to TRBJ2-7; the D gene is possibly TRBD1 (5 bases). The germline V gene encodes CDR1 SGHNT and CDR2 YYREEE (reference sequence). V shed 1 base and J shed 2 bases, with 7 bases lying between them. The CDR3 has 13 amino acids. CDR3 DNA sequence: TGTGCCAGCAGCTTGCAGGGTACCTACGAGCAGTACGTC. Its protein is CASSLQGTYEQYV.

The chain has TRBV5-1 and TRBJ1-2; TRBD1 agrees at 9 bases. The germline gives CDR1 SGHRS, CDR2 YFSETQ. The length of the CDR3 is 16 residues. J gave up 4 bases and V 0 bases, and 7 bases lay outside the gene matches. CDR3 amino acids: CASSLASGQGVYGYTF. Here the CDR3 DNA reads TGCGCCAGCAGCTTGGCGTCGGGACAGGGAGTCTATGGCTACACCTTC.

The chain joins TRBV12-3 or TRBV12-4 to TRBJ1-5, with 7 bases lining up with TRBD1. After removal of 10 bases from V and 5 bases from J, the junction contained 5 bases not matched to a gene. This CDR3 has 12 amino acids. This CDR3 reads CATQGDYQPQHF. CDR3 DNA: TGTGCCACGCAGGGGGATTATCAGCCCCAGCATTTT.

This clone was detected a few times. The chain couples TRBV10-1 to TRBJ1-6; D is possibly TRBD1 (6 bases). CDR1 is WNHNN and CDR2 is SYGVQD in the germline V gene (reference sequence). V was trimmed by 5 bases and J by 8 bases, leaving 10 bases between them. The CDR3 runs to 13 residues. CDR3 residues: CASSRQADSPLHF. CDR3 nucleotide sequence: TGCGCCAGCAGTCGACAGGCGGATTCACCCCTCCACTTT.

The V and J genes are TRBV24-1 and TRBJ2-7, with 9 bases aligning to TRBD1. CDR3 length equals 14 residues. CDR1 and CDR2 from the germline V gene are KGHDR and SFDVKD. V lost 4 bases and J lost 7; bases outside the gene matches: 7. As DNA, the CDR3 is TGTGCCACCAGTGAGCTGGACAGGGGTGGGGAGCAGTACGTC. Translated, it gives CATSELDRGGEQYV.

DNA for the CDR3: TGTGCCAGCAGCTCCGGGACAGGGGGCCCCGGGGAGCTGTTTTTT. Residues: CASSSGTGGPGELFF. The chain combines TRBV7-2 with TRBJ2-2, with TRBD1 matching over 12 bases. Looked up from germline, CDR1 is SGHTA and CDR2 is FQGNSA. The CDR3 is made up of 15 amino acids. V shed 4 bases, J shed 6 bases, and the junction held 3 bases outside the gene matches.

This clone was seen a few times. V is TRBV7-9 and J is TRBJ1-3, with D possibly TRBD1 on 6 matching bases. This CDR3 contains 14 residues. Germline V CDR1 and CDR2: SEHNR, FQNEAQ (reference sequence). V lost 7 bases, J lost 0 bases, and 10 bases lay in between. Here the CDR3 reads CASTGQFSGNTIYF. CDR3 DNA sequence: TGTGCCAGCACCGGACAGTTCTCTGGAAACACCATATATTTT.

The chain has TRBV6-4 and TRBJ2-2; 8 bases align to TRBD2. V lost 5 bases to trimming and J lost 2 bases; unmatched junction nucleotides: 4. The germline V gene encodes CDR1 MRHNA and CDR2 SNTAGT. The CDR3 is 15 amino acids. CDR3 bases: TGTGCCAGCAGTATTAGCGGGACTAACACCGGGGAGCTGTTTTTT. It codes for CASSISGTNTGELFF.

The V call is TRBV7-2, the J call TRBJ2-5, with D unclear. CDR1 SGHTA and CDR2 FQGNSA come from the germline V gene. The CDR3 is 11 residues long. The ends were cut back, 5 bases at V and 5 bases at J, with 6 bases in the middle. Here the CDR3 reads CASSPGETQYF. In DNA form, the CDR3 reads TGTGCCAGCAGCCCCGGGGAGACCCAGTACTTC.

The chain links TRBV5-6 to TRBJ1-4, with unresolved D. V lost 2 bases and J 0 bases, leaving 20 bases between the germline ends. This CDR3 spans 19 amino acids. From germline, CDR1 is SGHDT and CDR2 YYEEEE. The chain's CDR3 is CASSFLSPAGLATNEKLFF. CDR3 in DNA: TGTGCCAGCAGCTTCTTGTCGCCGGCAGGACTCGCAACTAATGAAAAACTGTTTTTT.

This clone was seen once. CDR3 residues: CASSNSGGGGYTF. CDR3 coding DNA: TGTGCCAGCAGCAATTCGGGGGGAGGTGGCTACACCTTC. The rearrangement uses TRBV6-5 and TRBJ1-2, with a possible D match to TRBD1 (5 bases). Germline lookup yields CDR1 MNHEY and CDR2 SVGAGI. CDR3 length equals 13 residues. V was clipped by 6 bases and J by 7 bases, with 15 bases between them.

The chain has TRBV7-9 and TRBJ1-4; 8 bases match TRBD1. Trimming removed 2 bases from V and 7 bases from J; junction bases left unmatched: 3. Germline CDR1 reads SEHNR; CDR2 reads FQNEAQ (reference sequence). The CDR3 is 14 amino acids. CDR3 DNA sequence: TGTGCCAGCAGCTTACAGGGGGCGGGTGAAAAACTGTTTTTT. It codes for CASSLQGAGEKLFF.

This chain uses TRBV7-9 with TRBJ1-1, with D uncertain. The V end was cut by 3 bases, the J end by 5 bases, with 7 bases between. Germline V gives CDR1 SEHNR, CDR2 FQNEAQ (reference sequence). The CDR3 extends over 12 amino acids. For the CDR3, the DNA is TGTGCCAGCAGCTTTAGCGGTACTGAAGCTTTCTTT. Its translation: CASSFSGTEAFF.

This clone showed up just a few times. The chain joins TRBV30 to TRBJ2-7; possible D gene TRBD1, 5 bases. Looked up from germline, CDR1 is GTSNPN and CDR2 is SVGIG (reference sequence). This CDR3 has 12 residues. Trimming cost V 5 bases and J 3 bases, with 11 bases left between them. Here the CDR3 DNA reads TGTGCCTGGGGACACCGTTTCTACGAGCAGTACGTC. Its protein product is CAWGHRFYEQYV.

This clone was counted between two and nine times. The V and J genes are TRBV19 and TRBJ1-5; 7 positions agree with TRBD1. Germline-derived CDR1 and CDR2 are LNHDA and SQIVND (reference sequence). This CDR3 is built from 13 residues. Losses at the gene ends were 10 bases for V and 4 bases for J; bases not matched to a gene: 7. This CDR3 is CATHPGQNQPQHF. DNA for the CDR3: TGTGCCACCCATCCGGGACAGAATCAGCCCCAGCATTTT. The variable domain in full, completed from reference TRBV19 and TRBJ1-5, reads DGGITQSPKYLFRKEGQNVTLSCEQNLNHDAMYWYRQDPGQGLRLIYYSQIVNDFQKGDIAEGYSVSREKKESFPLTVTSAQKNPTAFYLCATHPGQNQPQHFGDGTRLSIL.

The chain couples TRBV6-5 to TRBJ2-7; the D gene is possibly TRBD2 (6 bases). Germline V gene lookup returns CDR1 MNHEY and CDR2 SVGAGI. The CDR3 loop spans 14 amino acids. Trimming removed 7 bases at V and 0 bases at J, with 13 bases between. The CDR3 nucleotides read TGTGCCAGCAAGCCGATCGGGGGCTCCTACGAGCAGTACGTC. It yields the protein CASKPIGGSYEQYV.

V usage is TRBV7-2 and J usage is TRBJ1-6; TRBD1 matches at 7 bases. V gave up 2 bases and J gave up 6 bases; unmatched junction bases: 1. This CDR3 has 14 residues. Germline-derived CDR1 and CDR2 are SGHTA and FQGNSA. DNA of the CDR3: TGTGCCAGCAGCTTAAACAGGGGTAATTCACCCCTCCACTTT. It yields the protein CASSLNRGNSPLHF.

This clone came up once. V usage is TRBV6-1 and J usage is TRBJ2-5, with D uncertain. In germline, CDR1 is MNHNS, CDR2 SASEGT. V was clipped by 1 base and J by 3 bases, with 9 bases between them. This CDR3 has 14 residues. The CDR3 DNA follows: TGTGCCAGCAGTGAAGGAAGCCGGAAAGAGACCCAGTACTTC. It is translated as CASSEGSRKETQYF.